A single sample gave rise to the 19 T cell receptor beta chains below, sequenced in a study of T-cell reconstitution after alpha-beta-depleted transplantation in children (dated by TCRdb to 2016 to 2018). Libraries were made using PCR. Instrument on record: Illumina HiSeq 2500. TCR library preparation used molecular barcoding, with unique molecular identifiers applied to normalize quantification of the TCRbeta repertoire. Through fastp at Q25 and MiXCR, TCRdb rebuilt clones from the public reads, retaining in-frame beta chains. Each record represents a unique CDR3 protein, reported with the most common genes and DNA among its rows. This sample lists 600,000 to 700,000 distinct CDR3 sequences; approximately 15% were detected once. Approximately 1% of the sample belongs to the ten largest clones. The sequenced sample was PBMCs from the stem cell graft donor, obtained from the stem cell graft. The receptor source for this set is a human donor who donated a stem cell graft to a child with acute myeloid leukemia.

This clonotype occurred many times. The rearrangement links TRBV9 to TRBJ1-6; a possible D gene is TRBD1 (5 bases). The CDR3 covers 15 residues. Per the germline V gene, CDR1 is SGDLS and CDR2 is YYNGEE. The V end lost 3 bases, the J end lost 8 bases, and 15 bases lay between the germline ends. The CDR3 loop is CASSAPSTADSPLHF. CDR3 sequence (DNA): TGTGCCAGCAGCGCCCCTTCGACAGCAGATTCACCCCTCCACTTT.

This clonotype occurred once. The genes are TRBV10-3 and TRBJ2-1; perhaps TRBD2 as D (6 bases). The V end was cut by 4 bases, the J end by 9 bases, with 25 bases between. Germline-derived CDR1 and CDR2 are ENHRY and SYGVKD. This CDR3 has 17 amino acids. The CDR3 loop reads CAISVSPVGGSPSEQFF. In DNA form, the CDR3 reads TGTGCCATCAGTGTTTCTCCGGTGGGGGGTTCCCCATCTGAGCAGTTCTTC.

This clonotype appeared many times. This rearrangement joins TRBV20-1 to TRBJ2-3, with D perhaps matching TRBD1 (5 bases). Between the trimmed V and J ends, which lost 8 bases and 0 bases, there was a span of 18 bases. The CDR3 length is 15 residues. Germline CDR1 DFQATT, CDR2 SNEGSKA (reference sequence). DNA for the CDR3: TGCAGTTCCCTGGGGCTCCACCTCAGCACAGATACGCAGTATTTT. Amino acid sequence: CSSLGLHLSTDTQYF.

The gene calls are TRBV7-2 and TRBJ1-2; 9 positions match TRBD1. After removal of 5 bases from V and 2 bases from J, the junction contained 6 bases not matched to a gene. Germline loops: CDR1 SGHTA, CDR2 FQGNSA. CDR3 length: 15 amino acids. CDR3 DNA: TGTGCCAGCAGCGTGGGACAGGGTGGGAACTATGGCTACACCTTC. Translation: CASSVGQGGNYGYTF.

The rearrangement links TRBV5-5 to TRBJ1-2; D possibly corresponds to TRBD1 (5 bases). Between the trimmed V and J ends, which lost 0 bases and 5 bases, there was a span of 8 bases. CDR1 and CDR2 from the germline V gene are SGHKS and YYEKEE (reference sequence). The CDR3 spans 13 residues. In DNA form, the CDR3 reads TGTGCCAGCAGCTTGGAGCAGGGTTATGGCTACACCTTC. Encoded protein: CASSLEQGYGYTF.

The rearrangement joins TRBV5-6 to TRBJ1-1; 8 positions agree with TRBD1. Germline CDR1 is SGHDT and CDR2 is YYEEEE. V lost 3 bases and J lost 3; bases outside the gene matches: 10. The CDR3 is 16 residues long. The CDR3 DNA is TGTGCCAGCAGCTGGTTGGCGACAGGGGACTACACTGAAGCTTTCTTT. This sequence encodes CASSWLATGDYTEAFF.

Only a few counts were recorded for this clonotype. V is TRBV7-8 and J is TRBJ1-5; TRBD1 matches 7 bases. The V gene's germline CDR1 is SGHVS and CDR2 FQNEAQ. The CDR3 has 16 residues. V lost 1 base, J lost 3 bases, and 6 bases stayed unmatched. CDR3 sequence reads: CASSLGSTGINQPQHF. The CDR3 DNA sequence: TGTGCCAGCAGCTTAGGGTCGACAGGGATCAATCAGCCCCAGCATTTT.

This clonotype was recorded many times. The rearrangement uses TRBV6-5 and TRBJ1-5; D is possibly TRBD1 (5 bases). Germline CDR1 is MNHEY and CDR2 is SVGAGI. The CDR3 runs 13 residues. Deletions cut 6 bases from V and 7 bases from J, with 13 bases between. The CDR3 nucleotides read TGTGCCAGCAGGGCCAGGGTCGGACAGCCCCAGCATTTT. This sequence encodes CASRARVGQPQHF.

The rearrangement joins TRBV7-9 to TRBJ2-3, with 8 bases aligning to TRBD1. Germline CDR1 reads SEHNR; CDR2 reads FQNEAQ (reference sequence). This CDR3 has 16 amino acids. The trim removed 2 bases at V and 4 bases at J, leaving 8 bases unmatched. The CDR3 is CASSLSYRGRSDTQYF. The CDR3, as DNA: TGTGCCAGCAGCTTATCCTACAGGGGGAGGTCAGATACGCAGTATTTT.

This clonotype was recorded many times. V usage is TRBV5-5 and J usage is TRBJ2-3, with a possible D match to TRBD2 (5 bases). Germline V lookup: CDR1 SGHKS, CDR2 YYEKEE (reference sequence). Trimming cost V 3 bases and J 3 bases, with 17 bases left between them. CDR3 size: 16 residues. Written as DNA, the CDR3 is TGTGCCAGCAGCTCCGACTACAGCGGCCCAACAGATACGCAGTATTTT. Amino acid sequence: CASSSDYSGPTDTQYF.

The chain recombines TRBV12-3 or TRBV12-4 with TRBJ1-6; 8 bases are shared with TRBD1. CDR3 size: 11 residues. After removal of 5 bases from V and 15 bases from J, the junction contained 3 bases not matched to a gene. The CDR3 DNA reads TGTGCCAGCAGTACACAGGGGGTCCTCCACTTT. It specifies CASSTQGVLHF.

This clonotype came up many times. In DNA, the CDR3 is TGTGCCAGCAGCCCAGGACGGAGCTCCTACAATGAGCAGTTCTTC. It encodes CASSPGRSSYNEQFF. This chain links TRBV18 with TRBJ2-1; D not resolved. The V gene lost 8 bases and the J gene lost 0 bases, with 14 bases spanning the gap. There are 15 residues in the CDR3. Looked up from germline, CDR1 is KGHSH and CDR2 is LQKENI.

With respect to this clonotype: A much larger clone differs by one base, so this may be a read error. The rearrangement links TRBV7-2 to TRBJ2-7; D is unresolved. Trimming pared 5 bases from V and 0 bases from J, leaving 11 bases between. The CDR3 spans 14 residues. Germline V lookup: CDR1 SGHTA, CDR2 FQGNSA. The CDR3 reads CASSKKENSYEQYF. Written as DNA, the CDR3 is TGTGCCAGCAGCAAAAAAGAAAACTCCTACGAGCAGTACTTC.

Regarding this clonotype: This could be a read error, since a much larger clone is one nucleotide away. The V call is TRBV27, the J call TRBJ2-1, with a possible D match to TRBD1 (6 bases). This CDR3 region has 15 residues. In germline, CDR1 is MNHEY, CDR2 SMNVEV (reference sequence). Trimming pared 0 bases from V and 5 bases from J, leaving 11 bases between. The CDR3 protein is CASSLSRTANNEQFF. In DNA, the CDR3 is TGTGCCAGCAGTTTATCGCGGACAGCGAACAATGAGCAGTTCTTC.

This clonotype was counted many times. The chain combines TRBV20-1 with TRBJ2-7; TRBD1 aligns across 7 bases. In germline, CDR1 is DFQATT, CDR2 SNEGSKA (reference sequence). J was trimmed by 2 bases and V by 5 bases; bases with no gene match: 9. The CDR3 sequence is 14 residues long. The CDR3 region is CSAELRGHAYEQYF. The CDR3 DNA reads as TGCAGTGCTGAGTTGAGGGGGCACGCCTACGAGCAGTACTTC.

This clonotype was picked up a small number of times. The rearrangement uses TRBV12-3 or TRBV12-4 and TRBJ2-2, with D unclear. Trimming removed 7 bases from V and 3 bases from J, with 9 bases in between. This CDR3 has 13 amino acids. The chain's CDR3 is CASTLRDTGELFF. CDR3 nucleotides: TGTGCCAGCACCCTAAGGGACACCGGGGAGCTGTTTTTT.

This chain uses TRBV10-3 with TRBJ2-5; no definite D call. Germline lookup yields CDR1 ENHRY and CDR2 SYGVKD. Trimming pared 0 bases from V and 3 bases from J, leaving 8 bases between. This CDR3 has 14 amino acids. The CDR3 nucleotides are TGTGCCATCAGTGAGTCAGAGACCGAAGAGACCCAGTACTTC. Its translation is CAISESETEETQYF.

The rearrangement links TRBV5-5 to TRBJ1-1; D unclear. The CDR3 has 13 amino acids. V was clipped by 3 bases and J by 7 bases, with 13 bases between them. CDR1 and CDR2 from the germline V gene are SGHKS and YYEKEE (reference sequence). The CDR3 here is CASSSLSLDEAFF. CDR3 DNA: TGTGCCAGCAGCTCCTTGAGCTTGGATGAAGCTTTCTTT.

This chain joins TRBV12-3 or TRBV12-4 and TRBJ2-3; 10 nucleotides line up with TRBD2. There are 17 residues in the CDR3. V lost 7 bases, J lost 0 bases, and 10 bases stayed unmatched. CDR3 sequence: CASKGSGGLSSTDTQYF. Written as DNA, the CDR3 is TGTGCCAGCAAGGGTAGCGGGGGGCTCTCTAGCACAGATACGCAGTATTTT.